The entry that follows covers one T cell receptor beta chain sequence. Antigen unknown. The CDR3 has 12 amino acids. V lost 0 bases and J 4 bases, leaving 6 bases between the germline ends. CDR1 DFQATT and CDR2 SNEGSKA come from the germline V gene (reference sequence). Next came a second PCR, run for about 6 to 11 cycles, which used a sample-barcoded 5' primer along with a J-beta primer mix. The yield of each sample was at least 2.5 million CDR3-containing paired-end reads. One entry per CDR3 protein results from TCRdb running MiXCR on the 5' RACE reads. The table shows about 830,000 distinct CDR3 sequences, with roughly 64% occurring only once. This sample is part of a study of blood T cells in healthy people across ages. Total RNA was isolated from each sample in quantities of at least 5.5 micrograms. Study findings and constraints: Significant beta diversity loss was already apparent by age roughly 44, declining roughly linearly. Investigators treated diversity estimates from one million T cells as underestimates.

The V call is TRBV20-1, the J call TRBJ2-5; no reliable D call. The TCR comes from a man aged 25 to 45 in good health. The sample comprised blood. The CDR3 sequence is CSARDLGETQYF. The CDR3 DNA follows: TGCAGTGCTAGAGACTTAGGAGAGACCCAGTACTTC.